This T cell receptor beta chain was sequenced during a study of cytomegalovirus exposure and HLA in healthy donors. Study-level information: Earlier, roughly 120 million unique TCR beta sequences were recovered from roughly 180 million T cells by an analysis. Researchers found that under 90% of around 400 genotyped donors fell within the Caucasian-associated ancestry cluster.

Primers: 60 Vbeta forward and 13 Jbeta reverse. Sequencing used immunoSEQ multiplex PCR; TCRdb keeps in-frame clones, though not all of them. Among around 130,000 clones listed, roughly 78% were seen once. The CDR3 is 17 residues long. V was clipped by 1 base and J by 4 bases; unmatched bases: 11. Germline values: CDR1 MNHEY, CDR2 SMNVEV (reference sequence). This sequence was found in a young man in good health and CMV-seronegative. The chain links TRBV27 to TRBJ1-2, with 8 bases that match TRBD1. Sequences were obtained from PBMCs. The CDR3 region has the DNA TGTGCCAGCAGTTTATTATTCGGGGTGGGACAGGTCTATGGCTACACCTTC. It codes for CASSLLFGVGQVYGYTF.